This TCR beta chain was obtained from a study of breast tumors, draining lymph nodes, adjacent tissues. This clonotype was counted ten times or more. The antigen is unknown. Breast cancer patients provided tissue from their axillary draining lymph nodes. Overall study results and limits: Tumor TCR diversity was below lymph nodes but above nontumor tissue. Luminal-like breast cancer showed significantly greater tumor-nontumor repertoire similarity than basal-like breast cancer did. Data fit most tumor T cells coming from lymph node, expanding in tumor. Tumor T cell lymph node origin was a supported hypothesis, not proven.

One entry per CDR3 protein results from TCRdb running MiXCR on the multiplex PCR reads. This repertoire shows approximately 190,000 distinct CDR3 sequences, roughly 31% found once; its top ten account for approximately 4.5%. This receptor was identified in a female donor with breast cancer. Some clones in this sample may be carry-over from other donors' samples. Sample: axillary lymph node tissue.

As DNA, the CDR3 is TGCGCCAGCAGCTTGGTAGAATACAATGAGCAGTTCTTC. Translation gives CASSLVEYNEQFF. The gene calls are TRBV5-1 and TRBJ2-1; D unclear. This CDR3 region has 13 residues. V lost 0 bases and J 4 bases, leaving 5 bases between the germline ends. Germline values: CDR1 SGHRS, CDR2 YFSETQ. Looking up the rest from reference TRBV5-1 and TRBJ2-1 gives the full variable domain: KAGVTQTPRYLIKTRGQQVTLSCSPISGHRSVSWYQQTPGQGLQFLFEYFSETQRNKGNFPGRFSGRQFSNSRSEMNVSTLELGDSALYLCASSLVEYNEQFFGPGTRLTVL.